Listed below are T cell receptor beta chains from one sample, sequenced in a study of CXCR3-negative and CXCR3-positive naive CD8 T cells. With the 5' RACE reads reprocessed, TCRdb shows one record per CDR3 protein and no DNA. In all, the sample yields 75,000 to 100,000 distinct CDR3 sequences. The specimen sequenced was naive CXCR3+ CD8+ T cells from blood. These receptors came from a human donor in good health. Some clones in this sample may be carry-over from other donors' samples. Both conserved end residues are part of each CDR3.

v_call	j_call	cdr3_aa
TRBV25-1	TRBJ2-7	CASSNAYEQYF
TRBV11-2	TRBJ2-5	CASSLVLSGRASETQYF
TRBV6-2/TRBV6-3	TRBJ2-3	CASSYTSGPDTQYF
TRBV6-5	TRBJ2-7	CASSGTGGIYEQYF
TRBV7-9	TRBJ2-1	CASSLPAVQRDGYNEQFF
TRBV7-9	TRBJ2-7	CASSGGQGYEQYF
TRBV19	TRBJ2-2	CASSIGSGRDTGELFF
TRBV12-3/TRBV12-4	TRBJ1-6	CASSLLRSRYRSSPLHF
TRBV6-6	TRBJ1-5	CASSYSRGAGNQPQHF
TRBV7-2	TRBJ2-7	CASSLGLGQGYRSYEQYF
TRBV28	TRBJ2-2	CASSSTGTNTGELFF
TRBV15	TRBJ1-1	CATSPTVSTEAFF
TRBV5-1	TRBJ2-3	CASSGQGRADTQYF
TRBV10-3	TRBJ1-2	CAAGPRENGYTF
TRBV20-1	TRBJ1-5	CSAPVSDVQPQHF
TRBV28	TRBJ2-3	CASSVAGARWDTQYF
TRBV19	TRBJ1-1	CATSDRATEAFF
TRBV29-1	TRBJ2-1	CSVESGLAGERIEQFF
TRBV7-3	TRBJ2-1	CASSSGGGEQFF
TRBV27	TRBJ2-1	CASTSSARGREQFF
TRBV18	TRBJ1-1	CASSTIQPEAFF
TRBV12-3/TRBV12-4	TRBJ2-2	CASSSTSGSRSTGELFF
TRBV29-1	TRBJ1-5	CSVHDSLEGPQHF
TRBV28	TRBJ1-4	CASSLSIGSLSEKLFF
TRBV10-3	TRBJ2-7	CAISNGDTGNPAYEQYF
TRBV15	TRBJ2-5	CATSRALSGDLETQYF
TRBV29-1	TRBJ2-7	CSVERGVEQYF
TRBV28	TRBJ2-2	CASSFRFLNTGELFF